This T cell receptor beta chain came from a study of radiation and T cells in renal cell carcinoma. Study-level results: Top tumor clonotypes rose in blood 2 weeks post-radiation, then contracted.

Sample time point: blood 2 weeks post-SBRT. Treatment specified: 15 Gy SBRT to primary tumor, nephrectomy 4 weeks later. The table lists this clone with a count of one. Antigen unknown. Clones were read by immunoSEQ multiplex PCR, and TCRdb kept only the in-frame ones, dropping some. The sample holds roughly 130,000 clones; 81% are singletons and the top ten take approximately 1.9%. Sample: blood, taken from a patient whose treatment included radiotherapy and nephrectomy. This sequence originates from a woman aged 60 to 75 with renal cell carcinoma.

CDR3 in DNA: TGTGCCAGCAGCCCCATCTTACAGGGCATGAACACTGAAGCTTTCTTT. It encodes CASSPILQGMNTEAFF. The chain links TRBV7-6 to TRBJ1-1, with a possible D match to TRBD1 (6 bases). Trimming cost V 5 bases and J 0 bases, with 16 bases left between them. This CDR3 has 16 amino acids. The V gene's germline CDR1 is SGHVS and CDR2 FNYEAQ.